This section outlines one T cell receptor beta chain sequence together with its context. Germline assignment: CDR1 LNHDA and CDR2 SQIVND (reference sequence). The CDR3 length is 15 residues. V gave up 6 bases and J gave up 8 bases; unmatched junction bases: 15. Original data processing: Amplification of reference gene primers was used by the study to estimate nucleated cell counts. Repertoires were generated with immunoSEQ multiplex PCR, while TCRdb's copy carries only in-frame clones and drops some. V and J calls plus clone size are reproduced from that table; the DNA served to infer D and trimming. This table holds 110,000 to 150,000 clones, almost 90% found once. This entry belongs to a study of blood T cell repertoires in COVID-19. Study details: Collection of acute and convalescent COVID-19 samples took place in the United States, Italy and Spain. Sources were T cells, B-cell-depleted T cells, or PBMCs; the material itself was cDNA or gDNA.

The source is a woman aged 60-75 years with acute or convalescent COVID-19. What was sequenced was peripheral blood. The rearrangement uses TRBV19 and TRBJ1-2; 7 bases line up with TRBD1. The CDR3 nucleotides read TGTGCCAGTAGGCTCCATTCCGACAGGGCGGAGGGCTACACCTTC. Translation gives CASRLHSDRAEGYTF.